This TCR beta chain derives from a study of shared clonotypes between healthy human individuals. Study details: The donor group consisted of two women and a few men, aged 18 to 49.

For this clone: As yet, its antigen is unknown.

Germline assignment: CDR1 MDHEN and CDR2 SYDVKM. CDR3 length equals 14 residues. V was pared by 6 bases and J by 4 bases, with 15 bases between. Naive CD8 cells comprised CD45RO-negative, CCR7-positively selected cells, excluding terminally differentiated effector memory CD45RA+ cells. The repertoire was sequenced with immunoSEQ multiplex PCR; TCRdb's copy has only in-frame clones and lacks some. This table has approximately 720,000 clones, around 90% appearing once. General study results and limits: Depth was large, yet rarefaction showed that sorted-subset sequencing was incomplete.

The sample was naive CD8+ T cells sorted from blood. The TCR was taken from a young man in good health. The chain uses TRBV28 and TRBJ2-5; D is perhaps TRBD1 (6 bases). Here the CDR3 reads CASRAQGDGETQYF. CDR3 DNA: TGTGCCAGCAGAGCACAGGGCGATGGAGAGACCCAGTACTTC.